These T cell receptor beta chains were read from a single sample in a study of a mutant IDH1 vaccine in newly diagnosed glioma. These receptors have no identified antigens. TCRdb keeps only in-frame clones here, not all; method: immunoSEQ multiplex PCR. Seen here are about 60,000 clones, around 87% observed once, and the top ten hold 1.1% to 1.5%. The specimen was PBMCs, collected from a glioma patient whose treatment included an IDH1 peptide vaccine. The receptors here all came from a man aged 40-49 years with glioma. CDR3s include the opening cysteine and the closing phenylalanine or tryptophan. D genes are given only for firm matches. Clone sizes are given selectively: once, few, many, or a class where the clone is expanded.

clone size,J gene,V gene,CDR3 length,D gene,CDR3 DNA,CDR3 protein
.,TRBJ2-3,TRBV5-1,14,.,TGCGCCAGCAGCTTGAATGCTGCAGCAGATACGCAGTATTTT,CASSLNAAADTQYF
.,TRBJ2-7,TRBV9,16,.,TGTGCCAGCAGCGCCCTAAAGACAGGGAGGTTCTACGAGCAGTACTTC,CASSALKTGRFYEQYF
.,TRBJ2-5,TRBV9,14,TRBD2,TGTGCCAGCAGCTTAGCGGGAGGAACGGAGACCCAGTACTTC,CASSLAGGTETQYF
.,TRBJ1-1,TRBV9,18,.,TGTGCCAGCAGCGATGCGGAACGGGTGGGTTTATGGGGCACTGAAGCTTTCTTT,CASSDAERVGLWGTEAFF
.,TRBJ1-2,TRBV19,15,TRBD1,TGTGCCAGTAGTCTACATATGGACAGGGGCTATGGCTACACCTTC,CASSLHMDRGYGYTF
.,TRBJ1-2,TRBV20-1,11,.,TGCAGCCCGGAGGGGGGCGGAGGCTACACCTTC,CSPEGGGGYTF
once,TRBJ2-3,TRBV6-1,15,TRBD2,TGTGCCACCAAAACTAGCGGGAGTTCTTCAGATACGCAGTATTTT,CATKTSGSSSDTQYF
.,TRBJ1-5,TRBV19,16,TRBD1,TGTGCCAGTAGTCTCGCCCTCTCAGGGGGTCATCAGCCCCAGCATTTT,CASSLALSGGHQPQHF
medium-sized,TRBJ2-7,TRBV13,16,.,TGTGCCAGCAGCTTAGCGAAATCACAGGGTGGCCACGAGCAGTACTTC,CASSLAKSQGGHEQYF
.,TRBJ2-1,TRBV7-9,14,TRBD1,TGTGCCAACTCGCAGCGTACAGGGGGGAATTCGCAGTTCTTC,CANSQRTGGNSQFF
.,TRBJ2-7,TRBV7-3,14,TRBD1,TGTGCCAGCAGCTTTGCACAGGGGCCCTACGAGCAGTACTTC,CASSFAQGPYEQYF
.,TRBJ2-5,TRBV11-3,13,.,TGTGCCAGCAAATCCCCCGCTCAAGAGACCCAGTACTTC,CASKSPAQETQYF
.,TRBJ2-7,TRBV7-8,15,TRBD1,TGTGCCAGCAGCTCTGACAGGGGGCGGTACAGCGAGCAGTACTTC,CASSSDRGRYSEQYF
.,TRBJ2-2,TRBV6-6,14,TRBD1,TGTGCCAGCAACGCCGGGACAGGCACCGGGGAGCTGTTTTTT,CASNAGTGTGELFF
.,TRBJ1-1,TRBV14,16,.,TGTGCCAGCAGCCAAGTTGGACTACTAAAGAACACTGAAGCTTTCTTT,CASSQVGLLKNTEAFF
.,TRBJ1-4,TRBV10-3,13,.,TGTGCCATCAGCGTCCAGGGTAATGAAAAACTGTTTTTT,CAISVQGNEKLFF
.,TRBJ2-3,TRBV27,17,.,TGTGCCAGCAGTTTTGGGGGGGGCCCAATAAACACAGATACGCAGTATTTT,CASSFGGGPINTDTQYF
.,TRBJ2-3,TRBV6-5,13,TRBD2,TGTGCCAGCGAACGGGAGGTGACAGATACGCAGTATTTT,CASEREVTDTQYF
.,TRBJ2-7,TRBV9,16,.,TGTGCCAGCAGCCCCCTGTCTTGGGGGAGCTCCTACGAGCAGTACTTC,CASSPLSWGSSYEQYF
.,TRBJ2-7,TRBV6-5,14,.,TGTGCCAGCAGTTACTCGACATCCTCCTACGAGCAGTACTTC,CASSYSTSSYEQYF
.,TRBJ2-3,TRBV6-4,14,TRBD2,TGTGCCAGCAGCCTACTAGCGGCGACAGATACGCAGTATTTT,CASSLLAATDTQYF
.,TRBJ1-5,TRBV6-5,12,.,TGTGCCAGTGGTGACAGCAATCAGCCCCAGCATTTT,CASGDSNQPQHF
once,TRBJ2-5,TRBV7-9,14,.,TGTGCCAGCAACCTTCCAAGCAGGGGTGAGACCCAGTACTTC,CASNLPSRGETQYF
.,TRBJ2-6,TRBV5-4,15,.,TGTGGATGCGGCAGGGGCAACTCTGGGGCCAACGTCCTGACTTTC,CGCGRGNSGANVLTF
.,TRBJ1-5,TRBV6-5,14,.,TGTGCCAGCAGTTTAAGGGATGGCAATCAGCCCCAGCATTTT,CASSLRDGNQPQHF
.,TRBJ2-7,TRBV5-4,14,TRBD2,TGTGCCAGCGGCCCGGGACTAGCGGACTACGAGCAGTACTTC,CASGPGLADYEQYF
.,TRBJ1-2,TRBV18,16,TRBD1,TGTGCCAGCTCACCAAGGACAGGGGGCGTGTTCTATGGCTACACCTTC,CASSPRTGGVFYGYTF
.,TRBJ1-5,TRBV7-9,16,.,TGTGCCAGCAGCTCCAGTCTAGTGTCGCGGAATCAGCCCCAGCATTTT,CASSSSLVSRNQPQHF
.,TRBJ1-1,TRBV7-2,11,.,TGTGCCAGCAGTCAGAACACTGAAGCTTTCTTT,CASSQNTEAFF
.,TRBJ2-2,TRBV4-1,16,TRBD2,TGCGCCAGCAGCCAGTCTGGCGGGAGTGGTACCGGGGAGCTGTTTTTT,CASSQSGGSGTGELFF
.,TRBJ1-2,TRBV7-2,16,.,TGTGCCAGCAGCTCAGGTCAGGCAGGTCTGGACTATGGCTACACCTTC,CASSSGQAGLDYGYTF